The next 29 T cell receptor beta chains were all read from a single sample in a study of blood T cells in healthy people across ages. A second PCR, run for about 6 to 11 cycles, used a sample-barcoded 5' primer plus a J-beta primer mix. TCRdb passed the 5' RACE reads through MiXCR, listing each CDR3 protein once. The sample yields over 700,000 distinct CDR3 sequences, 40% to 65% seen once. Sequenced sample: blood. The receptors originated from a man older than 75 in good health.

This clonotype was seen just once. At one of its ends the junction is not consistent with the germline gene, which may arise from a read error. The chain recombines TRBV7-6 with TRBJ2-5; TRBD2 is a possible D gene (5 bases). Germline V gene sequence: CDR1 SGHVS, CDR2 FNYEAQ. The CDR3 covers 15 residues. The CDR3 nucleotides read TGTGCCAGCAGCTTTGCGGGTTGGGGAGAAGAGATCCAGTACTTC. It codes for CASSFAGWGEEIQYF.

The chain links TRBV4-1 to TRBJ2-4; D is perhaps TRBD2 (5 bases). With 0 bases removed from V and 7 bases from J, the gap between germline ends came to 7 bases. Germline values: CDR1 MGHRA, CDR2 YSYEKL. This CDR3 spans 13 amino acids. In nucleotides, the CDR3 is TGCGCCAGCAGCCAAGAAAGAGGGAACATTCAGTACTTC. Its translation: CASSQERGNIQYF.

The rearrangement joins TRBV29-1 to TRBJ2-7; tentative D call: TRBD1 (7 bases). The CDR3 length is 14 residues. Germline V gene data show CDR1 as SQVTM and CDR2 as ANQGSEA. Trimming cost V 3 bases and J 3 bases, with 15 bases left between them. The CDR3 loop is CSVEANRGGYEQYF. DNA of the CDR3: TGCAGCGTTGAGGCAAACAGGGGAGGCTACGAGCAGTACTTC.

This chain uses TRBV7-9 with TRBJ2-5; TRBD1 matches at 10 bases. The DNA end is a closer match to TRBJ2-7, so the J assignment may be wrong. Germline-derived CDR1 and CDR2 are SEHNR and FQNEAQ (reference sequence). The CDR3 length is 15 residues. CDR3 sequence: CASSSGQGVHYEQYF. CDR3 in DNA: TGTGCCAGCAGCTCTGGACAGGGGGTTCACTACGAGCAGTACTTC.

This chain uses TRBV2 with TRBJ1-1; unclear D gene. Germline V gives CDR1 SNHLY, CDR2 FYNNEI. Trimming shortened V by 5 bases and J by 1 base, and 17 bases separated the two germline ends. This CDR3 spans 16 amino acids. CDR3 coding DNA: TGTGCCAGCAGTCGATTCAACAGCGATTCGAACACTGAAGCTTTCTTT. Translated: CASSRFNSDSNTEAFF.

This chain connects TRBV21-1 to TRBJ2-1; the tabulated D call, TRBD2, remains unverified against the DNA. TRBJ2-7 matches the DNA end more closely, so the J call is doubtful. TRBV21-1 is designated a pseudogene. This CDR3 has 16 residues. The CDR3 sequence is CASRTHRGGTSYEQYF. The CDR3 bases are TGTGCCAGCAGAACTCATCGGGGCGGGACGAGCTACGAGCAGTACTTC.

This clonotype was counted only a few times. The chain joins TRBV5-1 to TRBJ1-6; D possibly corresponds to TRBD1 (6 bases). Germline V lookup: CDR1 SGHRS, CDR2 YFSETQ. V gave up 8 bases and J gave up 6 bases, with 15 bases separating them. The length of the CDR3 is 14 residues. The CDR3 coding sequence is TGCGCCAGTACTCGACAGGCTGGTAATTCACCCCTCCACTTT. Protein sequence: CASTRQAGNSPLHF.

The V call is TRBV24-1, the J call TRBJ1-2, with a weak D call TRBD1 (5 bases). Germline loops: CDR1 KGHDR, CDR2 SFDVKD. Trimming left V 3 bases short and J 4 bases short, with 11 bases between. The CDR3 is 14 residues long. In DNA, the CDR3 is TGTGCCACCAGTGATGTGGGGGGAGGCTATGGCTACACCTTC. Its translation is CATSDVGGGYGYTF.

The sample holds a few counts of this clonotype. The DNA of the CDR3 is TGTGCCAGCAGTTTAACGGGACTCGGAGTGCATGAGCAGTTCTTC. Residues: CASSLTGLGVHEQFF. V and J are TRBV28 and TRBJ2-1; TRBD2 might be the D (6 bases). Germline V gives CDR1 MDHEN, CDR2 SYDVKM. The CDR3 is 15 amino acids. V lost 2 bases, J lost 8 bases, and 16 bases lay in between.

J is TRBJ1-2 and V is TRBV25-1, with 7 bases fitting TRBD1. This CDR3 spans 14 amino acids. Trimming at V came to 4 bases and at J to 8 bases, leaving 10 bases not matched to a gene. Germline V gives CDR1 MGHDK, CDR2 SYGVNS. The CDR3 DNA sequence: TGTGCCAGCAGTGGGCAGACAGGGAGGGGAGGCTACACCTTC. This gives the protein CASSGQTGRGGYTF.

As DNA, the CDR3 is TGCGCCAGCAGCTGGGGGGGAGGGAAGGTCTCTGAAGCTTTCTTT. Translated, it gives CASSWGGGKVSEAFF. V usage is TRBV5-1 and J usage is TRBJ1-1, with a tentative D call TRBD1 (5 bases). CDR1 and CDR2 from the germline V gene are SGHRS and YFSETQ. CDR3 length: 15 amino acids. Trimming cost V 3 bases and J 6 bases, with 18 bases left between them.

This clonotype was counted between two and nine times. V usage is TRBV7-8 and J usage is TRBJ2-7, with 12 bases matching TRBD2. Looked up from germline, CDR1 is SGHVS and CDR2 is FQNEAQ. The V gene end was trimmed by 1 base and the J gene end by 4 bases; junction bases not matched to a gene: 8. The length of the CDR3 is 17 residues. Here the CDR3 reads CASSLGSLAGGPYEQYF. DNA for the CDR3: TGTGCCAGCAGCTTAGGCTCGCTAGCGGGAGGGCCGTACGAGCAGTACTTC.

The rearrangement uses TRBV2 and TRBJ2-1; a weak D match, TRBD2 (5 bases). The assigned J gene may be wrong: the sequence end matches TRBJ2-7 better. The germline V gene encodes CDR1 SNHLY and CDR2 FYNNEI. The length of the CDR3 is 15 residues. The DNA of the CDR3 is TGTGCCAGCAGTGAACAACACACCCAACGGGATGAGCAGTACTTC. It codes for CASSEQHTQRDEQYF.

V gene TRBV2 combines with J gene TRBJ2-5, with 7 bases fitting TRBD2. The J segment lost 1 base and the V segment lost 11 bases, leaving 7 bases of the junction unmatched. Per the germline V gene, CDR1 is SNHLY and CDR2 is FYNNEI. The CDR3 consists of 13 residues. The CDR3 DNA follows: TGTGCCGGCAACCGGGAGGCCCAAGAGACCCAGTACTTC. Translated, it gives CAGNREAQETQYF.

The chain links TRBV29-1 to TRBJ2-1; D ambiguous. Trimming stripped 4 bases from V and 2 bases from J, with 15 bases between. Germline lookup yields CDR1 SQVTM and CDR2 ANQGSEA. There are 15 residues in the CDR3. CDR3 loop: CSVVIPTRPYNEQFF. Written as DNA, the CDR3 is TGCAGCGTTGTCATACCGACCAGGCCCTACAATGAGCAGTTCTTC.

The chain combines TRBV12-3 or TRBV12-4 with TRBJ1-4; weak D call: TRBD1 (6 bases). This CDR3 is 14 amino acids long. V lost 6 bases, J lost 3 bases, and 11 bases lay in between. CDR3 DNA sequence: TGTGCCAGCAGGGAACAGGGAGCTAATGAAAAACTGTTTTTT. Protein sequence: CASREQGANEKLFF.

The chain couples TRBV27 to TRBJ2-3, with no clear D. CDR3 length: 15 residues. Germline values: CDR1 MNHEY, CDR2 SMNVEV (reference sequence). V lost 4 bases and J lost 4, with 15 bases in between. The CDR3 region is CASSYAQSVADTQYF. For the CDR3, the DNA is TGTGCCAGCAGTTACGCGCAATCCGTCGCAGATACGCAGTATTTT.

This clonotype occurred a few times. The chain is built from TRBV7-2 and TRBJ2-5, with 8 bases aligning to TRBD2. The J call may be incorrect, as the DNA end agrees better with TRBJ2-7. Per germline, CDR1 SGHTA and CDR2 FQGNSA. The CDR3 is 16 amino acids. The DNA of the CDR3 is TGTGCCAGCAGCTTGCTGGGTAGCGGGATAGGGTACGAGCAGTACTTC. Amino acid sequence: CASSLLGSGIGYEQYF.

V and J are TRBV7-2 and TRBJ2-1, with D possibly being TRBD1 (6 bases). Gene TRBJ2-7 matches the end of the DNA better, so the J call may be wrong. This CDR3 spans 13 amino acids. In germline, CDR1 is SGHTA, CDR2 FQGNSA. The CDR3 sequence is CASSIRGLGEQYF. CDR3 in DNA: TGTGCCAGCAGCATCAGGGGCTTAGGGGAGCAGTACTTC.

V is TRBV4-2 and J is TRBJ2-5; 8 nucleotides match TRBD2. Germline V gene lookup returns CDR1 LGHNA and CDR2 YNFKEQ. After removal of 0 bases from V and 1 base from J, the junction contained 13 bases not matched to a gene. CDR3 size: 19 residues. CDR3 sequence: CASSQERGERESPQETQYF. CDR3 nucleotides: TGTGCCAGCAGCCAAGAGAGGGGGGAGCGGGAGTCCCCCCAAGAGACCCAGTACTTC.

This clonotype was picked up a small number of times. This chain connects TRBV7-3 to TRBJ2-3, with unresolved D. Germline CDR1 and CDR2: SGHTA and FQGTGA. CDR3 length: 14 amino acids. Trimming pared 5 bases from V and 8 bases from J, leaving 17 bases between. CDR3 region: CASSPNRRAGTQYF. DNA for the CDR3: TGTGCCAGCAGCCCAAATCGAAGGGCAGGTACGCAGTATTTT.

The chain carries TRBV12-3 or TRBV12-4 and TRBJ2-6; D gene unclear. The CDR3 is 15 residues long. The germline V and J ends were trimmed by 4 bases and 3 bases, with 10 bases remaining between them. The CDR3 is CASSSSGGGANVLTF. The CDR3 bases are TGTGCCAGCAGTTCTTCCGGCGGTGGGGCCAACGTCCTGACTTTC.

Only a few counts were recorded for this clonotype. The chain couples TRBV20-1 to TRBJ2-1, with 9 bases aligning to TRBD2. The V gene end was trimmed by 5 bases and the J gene end by 5 bases; junction bases not matched to a gene: 7. The CDR3 extends over 14 amino acids. Germline V gene sequence: CDR1 DFQATT, CDR2 SNEGSKA (reference sequence). In DNA, the CDR3 is TGCAGTGCTTTTAGCGGGAGATCGGACAATGAGCAGTTCTTC. This translates into CSAFSGRSDNEQFF.

The CDR3 loop reads CASSLWGTDLWEQYF. CDR3 sequence (DNA): TGTGCCAGCAGTTTATGGGGGACAGACCTCTGGGAGCAGTACTTC. The chain employs TRBV27 and TRBJ2-5; 7 nucleotides line up with TRBD1. Germline CDR1 and CDR2: MNHEY and SMNVEV (reference sequence). V trimming: 1 base; J trimming: 11 bases; junction bases outside the gene matches: 13. The CDR3 has 15 residues.

This sequence joins TRBV10-3 and TRBJ2-3; D tentatively fits TRBD1 or TRBD2 (5 bases each). Per germline, CDR1 ENHRY and CDR2 SYGVKD. The CDR3 spans 15 residues. Trimming shortened V by 3 bases and J by 0 bases, and 10 bases separated the two germline ends. The CDR3 sequence is CAISEKGPSTDTQYF. The CDR3, as DNA: TGTGCCATCAGTGAAAAGGGACCCAGCACAGATACGCAGTATTTT.

The chain carries TRBV7-2 and TRBJ2-5, with D uncertain. Per the germline V gene, CDR1 is SGHTA and CDR2 is FQGNSA. This CDR3 is 12 amino acids long. The V gene lost 3 bases and the J gene lost 5 bases, with 7 bases spanning the gap. In DNA, the CDR3 is TGTGCCAGCAGCTTTCCCGGGGAGACCCAGTACTTC. It is translated as CASSFPGETQYF. Full variable domain (remainder filled in from reference TRBV7-2 and TRBJ2-5): GAGVSQSPSNKVTEKGKDVELRCDPISGHTALYWYRQSLGQGLEFLIYFQGNSAPDKSGLPSDRFSAERTGGSVSTLTIQRTQQEDSAVYLCASSFPGETQYFGPGTRLLVL.

The table lists this clonotype with a count of one. V is TRBV7-9 and J is TRBJ2-5, with D possibly being TRBD2 (5 bases). Germline loops: CDR1 SEHNR, CDR2 FQNEAQ (reference sequence). V shed 1 base and J shed 11 bases, with 17 bases lying between them. CDR3 length: 14 amino acids. The CDR3: CASSLEGSNNEQYF. DNA of the CDR3: TGTGCCAGCAGCTTAGAAGGGAGCAACAATGAGCAGTACTTC.

This clonotype was seen more than once but under ten times. The chain recombines TRBV27 with TRBJ2-1; TRBD1 aligns across 8 bases. This CDR3 comprises 15 residues. CDR1 is MNHEY and CDR2 is SMNVEV in the germline V gene (reference sequence). The V and J ends lost 5 bases and 9 bases, in that order; junction bases with no gene match: 12. CDR3 protein: CASSARTGSYVEQFF. The DNA for the CDR3 is TGTGCCAGCAGTGCAAGGACAGGGTCTTACGTTGAGCAGTTCTTC.

This clonotype has a handful of counts. The chain employs TRBV6-5 and TRBJ1-2, with no clear D. V was shortened by 2 bases and J by 8 bases, with 12 bases between the two germline ends. Germline V lookup: CDR1 MNHEY, CDR2 SVGAGI. The CDR3 length is 13 residues. Here the CDR3 reads CASSYRTGMGYTF. The DNA of the CDR3 is TGTGCCAGCAGTTACAGGACGGGTATGGGCTACACCTTC.